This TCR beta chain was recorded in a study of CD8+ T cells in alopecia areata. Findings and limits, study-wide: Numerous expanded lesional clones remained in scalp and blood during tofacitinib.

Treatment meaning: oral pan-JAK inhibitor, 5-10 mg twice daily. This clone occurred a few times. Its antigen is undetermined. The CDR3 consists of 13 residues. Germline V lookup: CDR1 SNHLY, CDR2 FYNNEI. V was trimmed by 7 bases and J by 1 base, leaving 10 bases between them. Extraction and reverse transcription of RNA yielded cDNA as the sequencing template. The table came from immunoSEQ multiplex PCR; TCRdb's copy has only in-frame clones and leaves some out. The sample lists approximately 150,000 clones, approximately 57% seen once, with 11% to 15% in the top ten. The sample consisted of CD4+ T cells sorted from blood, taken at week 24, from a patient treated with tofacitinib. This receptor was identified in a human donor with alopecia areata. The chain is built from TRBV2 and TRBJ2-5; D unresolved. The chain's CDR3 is CASKGDLQETQYF. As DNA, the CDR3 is TGTGCCAGCAAGGGCGATCTCCAAGAGACCCAGTACTTC.